These 32 T cell receptor beta chains share one sample of origin, sequenced in a study of T-cell reconstitution after alpha-beta-depleted transplantation in children (dated by TCRdb to about 2016). Library method: PCR. The data were produced on an Illumina HiSeq 2500. TCR library preparation used molecular barcoding, with unique molecular identifiers applied to normalize quantification of the TCRbeta repertoire. TCRdb trimmed the raw reads at Q25, called clones with MiXCR and kept productive beta chains. Entries that share a CDR3 protein sequence are merged under the most common genes and DNA. Recorded for this sample are fewer than 750,000 distinct CDR3 sequences; over 20% of them occurred a single time. The ten largest account for about a third of the sample. The treatment or condition label on this specimen signifies: allogeneic hematopoietic cell transplantation with graft depleted of TCRalphabeta T cells and CD19 B cells.

The source material was PBMCs, sampled before TCRalphabeta/CD19-depleted stem cell transplant. These receptor sequences come from a boy under two years old with Wiskott-Aldrich syndrome, due to receive a stem cell transplant.

The rearrangement uses TRBV7-2 and TRBJ2-7, with 9 bases lining up with TRBD1. Germline CDR1 SGHTA, CDR2 FQGNSA. The ends lost 7 bases at V and 2 bases at J; junction bases unmatched: 12. CDR3 length equals 16 residues. CDR3 sequence (DNA): TGTGCCAGCACCATTAGGGGCTGGACAGGGGCCTACGAGCAGTACTTC. It codes for CASTIRGWTGAYEQYF.

This clonotype appeared a few times. The V call is TRBV9, the J call TRBJ2-7, with 7 bases fitting TRBD1. Germline V gives CDR1 SGDLS, CDR2 YYNGEE. The trim removed 3 bases at V and 4 bases at J, leaving 13 bases unmatched. The CDR3 has 16 residues. In DNA form, the CDR3 reads TGTGCCAGCAGCGCCCGGGCCGGGACAGCAGTTTACGAGCAGTACTTC. This translates into CASSARAGTAVYEQYF.

This chain connects TRBV24-1 to TRBJ1-1; D not resolved. V was trimmed by 0 bases and J by 3 bases, leaving 13 bases between them. CDR1 and CDR2 (germline): KGHDR, SFDVKD. The CDR3 totals 16 residues. The CDR3 loop reads CATSDLGSSLYTEAFF. The CDR3 nucleotides are TGTGCCACCAGTGATTTGGGATCCAGCCTATACACTGAAGCTTTCTTT.

The chain uses TRBV7-9 and TRBJ2-7; the D is unclear. Germline V gives CDR1 SEHNR, CDR2 FQNEAQ (reference sequence). V was cut by 0 bases and J by 11 bases, with 17 bases left in between. The CDR3 contains 14 residues. The CDR3 region is CASSLAHPKSHEYF. CDR3 coding DNA: TGTGCCAGCAGCTTAGCGCACCCAAAGAGTCACGAGTACTTC.

This chain connects TRBV7-2 to TRBJ2-4; D is uncertain. V lost 2 bases, J lost 1 base, and 6 bases lay in between. The CDR3 loop spans 14 amino acids. In germline, CDR1 is SGHTA, CDR2 FQGNSA. DNA of the CDR3: TGTGCCAGCAGCTTATCGTATGCCAAAAACATTCAGTACTTC. The encoded protein is CASSLSYAKNIQYF.

The V and J genes are TRBV5-4 and TRBJ2-2; 8 nucleotides agree with TRBD1. CDR3 length: 14 residues. Germline assignment: CDR1 SGHNT and CDR2 YYREEE (reference sequence). J gave up 3 bases and V 7 bases, and 5 bases lay outside the gene matches. Here the CDR3 reads CASAQGADTGELFF. CDR3 coding DNA: TGTGCCAGCGCGCAGGGGGCCGACACCGGGGAGCTGTTTTTT.

The chain couples TRBV2 to TRBJ2-2, with unresolved D. V lost 4 bases, J lost 3 bases, and 9 bases lay in between. The CDR3 consists of 14 residues. Germline V lookup: CDR1 SNHLY, CDR2 FYNNEI. The CDR3 DNA is TGTGCCAGCAGTGTCCAACCTTACACCGGGGAGCTGTTTTTT. Its translation is CASSVQPYTGELFF.

This clonotype was recorded a few times. V gene TRBV12-3 or TRBV12-4 combines with J gene TRBJ2-2; D remains ambiguous. CDR3 size: 14 residues. With 3 bases removed from V and 3 bases from J, the gap between germline ends came to 8 bases. The CDR3 sequence: CASSLGRYTGELFF. The DNA for the CDR3 is TGTGCCAGCAGTTTGGGCCGGTACACCGGGGAGCTGTTTTTT.

Only a few counts were recorded for this clonotype. CDR3 DNA: TGTGCCATCAAGGGGGGCCCGAACACCGGGGAGCTGTTTTTT. As protein: CAIKGGPNTGELFF. The gene calls are TRBV10-3 and TRBJ2-2; D may match TRBD1 or TRBD2 (6 bases each). Trimming removed 7 bases at V and 0 bases at J, with 9 bases between. CDR3 length: 14 residues. Germline V gene sequence: CDR1 ENHRY, CDR2 SYGVKD.

The chain's CDR3 is CASSQRTSRASTDTQYF. CDR3 sequence (DNA): TGTGCCAGCAGCCAAAGGACTAGCCGGGCTAGCACAGATACGCAGTATTTT. The V gene is TRBV3-1, the J gene TRBJ2-3; 8 bases fit TRBD2. V trimming: 2 bases; J trimming: 0 bases; junction bases outside the gene matches: 7. Germline-derived CDR1 and CDR2 are LGHDT and YNNKEL (reference sequence). This CDR3 contains 17 residues.

The V and J genes are TRBV7-2 and TRBJ2-7, with 8 bases matching TRBD2. With 5 bases clipped from V and 6 bases from J, the junction kept 6 bases outside the gene matches. CDR3 length: 13 residues. Germline V gene sequence: CDR1 SGHTA, CDR2 FQGNSA. The CDR3 DNA reads TGTGCCAGCAGCGGACTAGCCGGGGGCGAGCAGTACTTC. Amino acids: CASSGLAGGEQYF.

The chain joins TRBV5-4 to TRBJ2-1; either TRBD1 or TRBD2 may fit D (6 bases each). The CDR3 length is 17 residues. V dropped 4 bases and J dropped 8 bases, with 25 bases sitting between them. Per the germline V gene, CDR1 is SGHNT and CDR2 is YYREEE (reference sequence). CDR3 nucleotides: TGTGCCAGCAGCCCCGCGGGGCGGGACACTTCTTTCGATGAGCAGTTCTTC. Translating gives CASSPAGRDTSFDEQFF.

The chain has TRBV29-1 and TRBJ2-3; 15 bases map to TRBD2. J gave up 0 bases and V 5 bases, and 6 bases lay outside the gene matches. This CDR3 comprises 17 residues. CDR1 and CDR2 (germline): SQVTM, ANQGSEA. The CDR3 loop is CSVSGTSGRLSTDTQYF. The CDR3 nucleotides read TGCAGCGTTTCCGGGACTAGCGGGAGGTTGAGCACAGATACGCAGTATTTT.

This chain connects TRBV11-2 to TRBJ2-3, with 11 positions matching TRBD2. After removal of 6 bases from V and 0 bases from J, the junction contained 5 bases not matched to a gene. The length of the CDR3 is 16 residues. Germline CDR1 and CDR2: SGHAT and FQNNGV. CDR3 DNA: TGTGCCAGCAGGGGGGGGACTAGCGGAAGCACAGATACGCAGTATTTT. It translates to CASRGGTSGSTDTQYF.

This clonotype was observed a handful of times. V is TRBV5-1 and J is TRBJ2-7; TRBD2 aligns across 15 bases. Unmatched junction bases numbered 8, after V lost 4 bases and J lost 3 bases. Germline CDR1 reads SGHRS; CDR2 reads YFSETQ. The CDR3 covers 17 residues. CDR3 sequence reads: CASSRVPGLAGGYEQYF. CDR3 nucleotides: TGCGCCAGCAGCCGCGTCCCGGGACTAGCGGGGGGCTACGAGCAGTACTTC.

This chain links TRBV7-9 with TRBJ1-6; 7 bases are shared with TRBD1. The length of the CDR3 is 16 residues. Germline V gene data show CDR1 as SEHNR and CDR2 as FQNEAQ (reference sequence). With 4 bases clipped from V and 5 bases from J, the junction kept 8 bases outside the gene matches. In DNA, the CDR3 is TGTGCCAGCAGCTATCGTGGGACAGCGAATAATTCACCCCTCCACTTT. The encoded protein is CASSYRGTANNSPLHF.

The genes are TRBV6-1 and TRBJ1-1; D is possibly TRBD1 (5 bases). CDR3 length: 13 residues. Germline V gene sequence: CDR1 MNHNS, CDR2 SASEGT. With 8 bases removed from V and 1 base from J, the gap between germline ends came to 11 bases. The CDR3, as DNA: TGTGCCAGCGGGGTCAGGGCGAACACTGAAGCTTTCTTT. Translating it yields CASGVRANTEAFF.

The sample holds a few counts of this clonotype. The rearrangement joins TRBV7-3 to TRBJ1-1; D is ambiguous. The CDR3 has 13 amino acids. The germline V and J ends were trimmed by 2 bases and 1 base, with 5 bases remaining between them. CDR1 and CDR2 from the germline V gene are SGHTA and FQGTGA. The CDR3: CASSLWWNTEAFF. In DNA form, the CDR3 reads TGTGCCAGCAGCTTATGGTGGAACACTGAAGCTTTCTTT.

The table lists this clonotype with a few counts. As DNA, the CDR3 is TGTGCCAGCAGTCTGACTCCGCAAGACAGGGGCACTGAAGCTTTCTTT. Amino acid sequence: CASSLTPQDRGTEAFF. This chain joins TRBV12-3 or TRBV12-4 and TRBJ1-1; 8 bases line up with TRBD1. V lost 5 bases, J lost 4 bases, and 12 bases stayed unmatched. The CDR3 length is 16 residues.

This clonotype showed up just a few times. V and J are TRBV5-6 and TRBJ2-1; a weak D match, TRBD2 (6 bases). The CDR3 extends over 16 amino acids. V was cut by 2 bases and J by 8 bases, with 20 bases left in between. CDR1 SGHDT and CDR2 YYEEEE come from the germline V gene. The CDR3 nucleotides read TGTGCCAGCAGCTTAACAATGACTAGTAGGGGCGATGAGCAGTTCTTC. Amino acids: CASSLTMTSRGDEQFF.

The chain has TRBV27 and TRBJ2-7, with D perhaps TRBD1 (6 bases). There are 14 residues in the CDR3. V was shortened by 5 bases and J by 3 bases, with 14 bases between the two germline ends. Germline V gene sequence: CDR1 MNHEY, CDR2 SMNVEV (reference sequence). CDR3 DNA sequence: TGTGCCAGCAGTGCCGACAGGAGTGACTACGAGCAGTACTTC. The encoded protein is CASSADRSDYEQYF.

In this sample, this clonotype turned up a few times. One junction end does not reproduce the germline sequence, and a read error may be involved. The chain employs TRBV5-1 and TRBJ2-7, with 7 bases aligning to TRBD1. The CDR3 extends over 12 amino acids. CDR1 is SGHRS and CDR2 is YFSETQ in the germline V gene. CDR3 nucleotides: TGCGCCAGCAGCTTGACCGGGACAGTGCCCCACTTC. Protein product: CASSLTGTVPHF.

This clonotype was counted a few times. This chain connects TRBV27 to TRBJ2-1, with 9 bases fitting TRBD1. The CDR3 consists of 13 residues. The junction had 3 bases not matched to a gene; V was cut back by 4 bases and J by 8 bases. Germline-derived CDR1 and CDR2 are MNHEY and SMNVEV (reference sequence). Written as DNA, the CDR3 is TGTGCCAGCAGTTGGGACAGGGCGGATGAGCAGTTCTTC. As protein: CASSWDRADEQFF.

This clonotype was observed a handful of times. The chain recombines TRBV7-3 with TRBJ2-1; D possibly corresponds to TRBD1 (6 bases). The germline V gene has CDR1 SGHTA and CDR2 FQGTGA. V gave up 1 base and J gave up 1 base, with 11 bases separating them. CDR3 length: 16 residues. In nucleotides, the CDR3 is TGTGCCAGCAGCTTAATGGCAGGGGCGTCCTACAATGAGCAGTTCTTC. Translated: CASSLMAGASYNEQFF.

The chain recombines TRBV27 with TRBJ2-1; TRBD2 matches 8 bases. Germline CDR1 is MNHEY and CDR2 is SMNVEV (reference sequence). There are 15 residues in the CDR3. The junction had 9 bases not matched to a gene; V was cut back by 3 bases and J by 8 bases. In DNA, the CDR3 is TGTGCCAGCAGTTTTAAGTCTAGCGGGCCCTATGAGCAGTTCTTC. As protein: CASSFKSSGPYEQFF.

V gene TRBV10-2 combines with J gene TRBJ2-7; tentative D call: TRBD2 (6 bases). Trimming took off 3 bases at V and 4 bases at J, with 13 bases between the two ends. Germline lookup yields CDR1 WSHSY and CDR2 SAAADI. The CDR3 totals 14 residues. The CDR3: CASSDAGLQYEQYF. DNA for the CDR3: TGCGCCAGCAGTGACGCGGGACTCCAATACGAGCAGTACTTC.

This chain links TRBV6-1 with TRBJ2-1; tentative D call: TRBD1 (6 bases). The CDR3 sequence is 14 residues long. Germline V lookup: CDR1 MNHNS, CDR2 SASEGT. V was trimmed by 4 bases and J by 4 bases, leaving 11 bases between them. Written as DNA, the CDR3 is TGTGCCAGCAGTGCCTTACAGGGATACAATGAGCAGTTCTTC. It specifies CASSALQGYNEQFF.

This chain uses TRBV27 with TRBJ1-2; 9 nucleotides line up with TRBD1. Per the germline V gene, CDR1 is MNHEY and CDR2 is SMNVEV (reference sequence). This CDR3 is built from 14 residues. V lost 5 bases and J lost 8; bases outside the gene matches: 9. This chain's CDR3 is CASSTYRGRRGYTF. The CDR3 DNA follows: TGTGCCAGCAGTACCTACAGGGGGCGGAGAGGCTACACCTTC.

This chain joins TRBV3-1 and TRBJ1-1; no definite D call. CDR1 and CDR2 from the germline V gene are LGHDT and YNNKEL (reference sequence). This CDR3 has 13 amino acids. The V end was cut by 3 bases, the J end by 5 bases, with 10 bases between. This CDR3 reads CASSQIYQTEAFF. As DNA, the CDR3 is TGTGCCAGCAGCCAGATTTATCAAACTGAAGCTTTCTTT.

In this sample, this clonotype turned up a few times. The chain employs TRBV4-2 and TRBJ2-1; 15 bases are shared with TRBD2. The CDR3 is made up of 16 amino acids. With V trimmed by 4 bases and J by 10 bases, 8 bases remained unmatched. Germline V gives CDR1 LGHNA, CDR2 YNFKEQ. The CDR3 sequence: CASSRRGLAGGLEQFF. DNA for the CDR3: TGTGCCAGCAGCCGACGGGGACTAGCGGGAGGATTAGAGCAGTTCTTC.

The rearrangement joins TRBV6-2 or TRBV6-3 to TRBJ2-1; the D is unclear. Germline assignment: CDR1 MNHEY and CDR2 SVGEGT. The CDR3 loop spans 19 amino acids. V was clipped by 3 bases and J by 0 bases, with 21 bases between them. CDR3 region: CASSYNFLGPASSYNEQFF. CDR3 bases: TGTGCCAGCAGTTATAATTTCTTGGGCCCAGCGAGCTCCTACAATGAGCAGTTCTTC.

V is TRBV11-2 and J is TRBJ1-3; D is unclear. The V gene's germline CDR1 is SGHAT and CDR2 FQNNGV. The V end lost 4 bases, the J end lost 5 bases, and 18 bases lay between the germline ends. The CDR3 totals 16 residues. The CDR3 is CASSYRPIEARNTIYF. DNA of the CDR3: TGTGCCAGCAGCTATCGACCTATCGAGGCTAGAAACACCATATATTTT.